The next 2 T cell receptor beta chains were all read from a single sample in a study of molecular identifiers for immune sequencing clone quantification. TCRdb processed the PCR reads anew with MiXCR; each CDR3 protein has one entry. The sample records about half a million distinct CDR3 sequences, 20% to 25% being singletons. Material: naive CD8+ T cells from blood, with Jurkat cell RNA spiked in. Subset described: FACS-sorted CD8+CD4-CCR7+CD45RA+ naive T cells. The receptors shown here come from a human donor in good health. Some libraries in this study had Jurkat cell RNA spiked in.

This clonotype has only a few counts. CDR3 sequence: CASSVVGSSNQPQHF. The CDR3, as DNA: TGCGCCAGCAGTGTTGTGGGGAGTAGCAATCAGCCCCAGCATTTT. This chain links TRBV4-1 with TRBJ1-5; D ambiguous. CDR1 is MGHRA and CDR2 is YSYEKL in the germline V gene. This CDR3 is 15 amino acids long. V was trimmed by 6 bases and J by 0 bases, leaving 12 bases between them.

The J gene is TRBJ2-2, the V gene TRBV5-1, with 9 bases identical to TRBD1. Trimming removed 4 bases from V and 0 bases from J; junction bases left unmatched: 1. The CDR3 length is 15 residues. CDR1 is SGHRS, CDR2 YFSETQ, per germline. Written as DNA, the CDR3 is TGCGCCAGCAGCCGGGACAGGGCGAACACCGGGGAGCTGTTTTTT. This gives the protein CASSRDRANTGELFF.